This T cell receptor (beta chain) was recovered during a study of blood T cell repertoires in COVID-19. Looking at the study overall: Some COVID-19 samples were acute and others convalescent; all came from the United States, Italy and Spain. Nucleic acid was either cDNA or gDNA, and it came from T cells, B-cell-depleted T cells, or PBMCs.

The CDR3 is made up of 14 amino acids. Looked up from germline, CDR1 is ENHRY and CDR2 is SYGVKD. The V and J ends lost 7 bases and 9 bases, in that order; junction bases with no gene match: 10. Original data processing: Scientists estimated how many nucleated cells there were by amplifying reference gene primers. Sequenced by immunoSEQ multiplex PCR; TCRdb stores in-frame clones only, minus some. Clonal size and the V and J genes are those of that table, whereas D and trimming came from the DNA. The data show about 270,000 clones, about four fifths seen once. The chain has TRBV10-3 and TRBJ2-1; 9 nucleotides agree with TRBD2. Sequenced sample: peripheral blood. This sequence originates from a woman aged 60-75 years with active or convalescent COVID-19. CDR3 nucleotides: TGTGCCATCACGGGTAGCGGGGGATTTGGTGAGCAGTTCTTC. It encodes CAITGSGGFGEQFF.